These T cell receptor beta chains were read from a single sample in a study of control samples from healthy donors and cancer patients. Libraries were prepared by immunoSEQ multiplex PCR; TCRdb keeps only in-frame clonotypes and omits some of them. The sample shows under 90,000 clones, around 94% of them seen only once. The sequencing sample was made of blood. These TCRs come from a woman aged 60 to 75 in good health. CDR3s include the opening cysteine and the closing phenylalanine or tryptophan. Fields, in order: clone size, V gene, J gene, D gene, CDR3 DNA, CDR3 protein. A D gene is named only where the DNA matches it firmly. The size entry is marked missing in some rows and otherwise reads once, few, many or a size class.

-	TRBV24-1	TRBJ2-4	-	TGTGCCACCAGTGATCGCCGGGAGCTAGCCAAAAACATTCAGTACTTC	CATSDRRELAKNIQYF
-	TRBV7-2	TRBJ2-7	TRBD2	TGTGCCAGCAGCAGGACTAGCGGGATTAGGTACGAGCAGTACTTC	CASSRTSGIRYEQYF
-	TRBV11-2	TRBJ2-1	TRBD1	TGTGCCAGCAGCTCGGACAGGCCGAATGAGCAGTTCTTC	CASSSDRPNEQFF
-	TRBV5-4	TRBJ2-7	TRBD1	TGTGCCAGCAGCTTGGAGGTGACAGGGCCCTACGAGCAGTACTTC	CASSLEVTGPYEQYF
-	TRBV5-6	TRBJ1-6	TRBD1	TGTGCCAGCAGCCCCGACAGGGGATATTCACCCCTCCACTTT	CASSPDRGYSPLHF
-	TRBV30	TRBJ2-5	-	TGTGCCTGGAGTTCCACGGCGCAAGAGACCCAGTACTTC	CAWSSTAQETQYF
-	TRBV6-5	TRBJ1-3	-	TGTGCCAGCAGTAGGCTTCTGGGGGGAAACACCATATATTTT	CASSRLLGGNTIYF
-	TRBV9	TRBJ1-1	-	TGTGCCAGCAGCCCAGCTGGGAACACTGAAGCTTTCTTT	CASSPAGNTEAFF
-	TRBV6-2/TRBV6-3	TRBJ2-1	TRBD2	TGTGCCAGCACCCCGGCCCTAGCGGAATACAATGAGCAGTTCTTC	CASTPALAEYNEQFF
-	TRBV10-3	TRBJ1-4	-	TGTGCCATCAAGGGACAACCTAATGAAAAACTGTTTTTT	CAIKGQPNEKLFF
-	TRBV20-1	TRBJ2-1	-	TGCAGTGCTAGTCTAGGCCTTATGGTCTCCTACAATGAGCAGTTCTTC	CSASLGLMVSYNEQFF
-	TRBV28	TRBJ1-5	TRBD1	TGTGCCAGCAGTTTATTTGTTGGGAAAGGACAGGGAAGAAGGGGTTATAGCAATCAGCCCCAGCATTTT	CASSLFVGKGQGRRGYSNQPQHF
-	TRBV28	TRBJ1-4	-	TGTGCCAGCAGTAGATCAGGGGCTCGGGCTAGTGAAAAACTGTTTTTT	CASSRSGARASEKLFF
-	TRBV4-1	TRBJ2-7	-	TGCGCCAGCAGCCAAGAGCCCGGGGACGAGCAGTACTTC	CASSQEPGDEQYF
-	TRBV28	TRBJ2-1	-	TGTGCCAGCAGAGGGTACAATGAGCAGTTCTTC	CASRGYNEQFF
-	TRBV30	TRBJ2-5	-	TGTGCCTGGAGCCCAGGGGTCCAAGAGACCCAGTACTTC	CAWSPGVQETQYF
-	TRBV19	TRBJ1-4	-	TGTGCCAGTTCAGAAGGGAGGCAATATAATGAAAAACTGTTTTTT	CASSEGRQYNEKLFF
-	TRBV5-1	TRBJ2-3	TRBD2	TGCGCCAGCAGCTCTCGACTAGCGGGAGAGGGTACAGATACGCAGTATTTT	CASSSRLAGEGTDTQYF
-	TRBV24-1	TRBJ2-2	-	TGTGCCACCAGTGATGCGCAGGGACGGGCCGGGGAGCTGTTTTTT	CATSDAQGRAGELFF
-	TRBV3-1/TRBV3-2	TRBJ2-3	-	TGTGCCAGCAGCCAAGAGGAGGGGGCGACAGATACGCAGTATTTT	CASSQEEGATDTQYF
-	TRBV20-1	TRBJ1-1	-	TGCAGTGCTAGTGGAGACGGCACTGAAGCTTTCTTT	CSASGDGTEAFF
-	TRBV5-1	TRBJ2-1	TRBD2	TGCGCCAGCAGCTTGGGGACTAGCGGGCTGGCGGATGAGCAGTTCTTC	CASSLGTSGLADEQFF
-	TRBV5-4	TRBJ2-6	-	TGTGCCAGCAGCCCCAGGGGGGCAATCTCTGGGGCCAACGTCCTGACTTTC	CASSPRGAISGANVLTF
-	TRBV28	TRBJ1-5	TRBD1	TGTGCCAGCAGTTCATCCGGGACAGGCAATCAGCCCCAGCATTTT	CASSSSGTGNQPQHF
-	TRBV6-5	TRBJ1-1	-	TGTGCCAGCAGTTCGAGACGAGAGGCTTTCTTT	CASSSRREAFF
once	TRBV10-1	TRBJ2-1	TRBD2	TGCGCCAGCAGTGGGACTAGCGGGAGTCGGGATGAGCAGTTCTTC	CASSGTSGSRDEQFF
-	TRBV12-5	TRBJ2-1	-	TGTGCTAGTGGCATAGGACAGCCCGCCTACAATGAGCAGTTCTTC	CASGIGQPAYNEQFF
-	TRBV6-1	TRBJ1-2	-	TGTGCCAGCAGTGATCGATACTATGGCTACACCTTC	CASSDRYYGYTF
-	TRBV6-2/TRBV6-3	TRBJ2-7	TRBD1	TGTGCCAGCAGTCGGGCGGGACAGGGTATCCCCGAGCAGTACTTC	CASSRAGQGIPEQYF
-	TRBV2	TRBJ1-2	TRBD1	TGTGCCAGCAGGGAGACAGGGGGCAACTATGGCTACACCTTC	CASRETGGNYGYTF
-	TRBV7-8	TRBJ2-7	-	TGTGCCAGCAGCTTAGCTTCGCGGAGCGGGGAGCAGTACTTC	CASSLASRSGEQYF
-	TRBV12-3/TRBV12-4	TRBJ2-3	-	TGTGCCAGCAGTTTGATCTTATCAGATACGCAGTATTTT	CASSLILSDTQYF
-	TRBV5-4	TRBJ2-1	-	TGTGCCAGCAGCTTGGCGCGGCGCCCCTACAATGAGCAGTTCTTC	CASSLARRPYNEQFF
-	TRBV10-1	TRBJ2-2	-	TGCGCCAGCAGTCTGACCGGGATGAACACCGGGGAGCTGTTTTTT	CASSLTGMNTGELFF
-	TRBV4-3	TRBJ1-4	TRBD1	TGCGCCAGCAGCCAACAGCAGGGGGCGGGTGAAAAACTGTTTTTT	CASSQQQGAGEKLFF
-	TRBV6-5	TRBJ1-5	-	TGTGCCAGCAGCCTCACGACAGGTCGGAATCAGCCCCAGCATTTT	CASSLTTGRNQPQHF
-	TRBV6-1	TRBJ2-3	TRBD2	TGTGCCAGCAGTGAAAGAGGATCTAGCGGGAGCGCAGATACGCAGTATTTT	CASSERGSSGSADTQYF
few	TRBV19	TRBJ2-5	-	TGTGCCAGTAGTTTATTCTCGACAGGTCAAGAGACCCAGTACTTC	CASSLFSTGQETQYF
-	TRBV19	TRBJ1-1	-	TGTGCCAGTAGTGACAGAGGAAACACTGAAGCTTTCTTT	CASSDRGNTEAFF
-	TRBV30	TRBJ2-1	-	TGTGCCTGGAGTGGGGGCGGTCGACTAGAACATGGTGAGCAGTTCTTC	CAWSGGGRLEHGEQFF
-	TRBV28	TRBJ1-4	-	TGTGCCAGCACTACCGTTGGGGGGCCTAATGAAAAACTGTTTTTT	CASTTVGGPNEKLFF
-	TRBV3-1/TRBV3-2	TRBJ2-7	-	TGTGCCAGCAGCCAAACGGGGATATCCTACGAGCAGTACTTC	CASSQTGISYEQYF
-	TRBV5-4	TRBJ2-1	TRBD2	TGTGCCAGCAGCTTGGGGGCGGGAGGAAGATACAATGAGCAGTTCTTC	CASSLGAGGRYNEQFF